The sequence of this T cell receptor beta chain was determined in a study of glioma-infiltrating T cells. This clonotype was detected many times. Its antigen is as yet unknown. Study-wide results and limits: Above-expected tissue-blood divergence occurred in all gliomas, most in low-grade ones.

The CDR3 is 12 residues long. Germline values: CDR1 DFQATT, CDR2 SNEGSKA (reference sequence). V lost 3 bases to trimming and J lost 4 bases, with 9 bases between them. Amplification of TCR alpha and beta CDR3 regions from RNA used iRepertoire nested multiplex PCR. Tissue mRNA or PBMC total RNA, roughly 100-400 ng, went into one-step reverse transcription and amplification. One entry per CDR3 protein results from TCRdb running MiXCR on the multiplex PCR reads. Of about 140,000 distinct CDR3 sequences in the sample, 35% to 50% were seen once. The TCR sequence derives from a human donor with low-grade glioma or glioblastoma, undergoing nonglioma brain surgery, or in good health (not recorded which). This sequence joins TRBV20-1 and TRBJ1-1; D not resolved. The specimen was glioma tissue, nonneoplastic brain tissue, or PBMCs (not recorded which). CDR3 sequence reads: CSASRMGTEAFF. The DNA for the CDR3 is TGCAGTGCTAGTCGTATGGGCACTGAAGCTTTCTTT.